This TCR beta chain is from a study of blood T cell repertoires in COVID-19. Turning to the study itself: Material from acute and convalescent COVID-19 was sourced from the United States, Italy and Spain.

In the authors' workflow: Quantification of nucleated cells was approximated via reference gene primer amplification. Using immunoSEQ multiplex PCR, the repertoire was profiled, and TCRdb retains in-frame clones only, with some absent. That table furnishes V, J and clone size, whereas the DNA furnished D and trimming. Of about 230,000 clones detected, roughly 85% appear once; the ten largest clones hold 2.5% to 3%. This CDR3 spans 17 amino acids. J was trimmed by 8 bases and V by 5 bases; bases with no gene match: 13. Germline CDR1 and CDR2: MGHRA and YSYEKL. Specimen: peripheral blood. The chain is built from TRBV4-1 and TRBJ2-2, with TRBD2 matching over 11 bases. The TCR comes from a woman in her 70s with active or convalescent COVID-19. As DNA, the CDR3 is TGCGCCAGCAGCGACCCGGGACTAGCGGAGGTTACTGGGGAGCTGTTTTTT. Translation: CASSDPGLAEVTGELFF.